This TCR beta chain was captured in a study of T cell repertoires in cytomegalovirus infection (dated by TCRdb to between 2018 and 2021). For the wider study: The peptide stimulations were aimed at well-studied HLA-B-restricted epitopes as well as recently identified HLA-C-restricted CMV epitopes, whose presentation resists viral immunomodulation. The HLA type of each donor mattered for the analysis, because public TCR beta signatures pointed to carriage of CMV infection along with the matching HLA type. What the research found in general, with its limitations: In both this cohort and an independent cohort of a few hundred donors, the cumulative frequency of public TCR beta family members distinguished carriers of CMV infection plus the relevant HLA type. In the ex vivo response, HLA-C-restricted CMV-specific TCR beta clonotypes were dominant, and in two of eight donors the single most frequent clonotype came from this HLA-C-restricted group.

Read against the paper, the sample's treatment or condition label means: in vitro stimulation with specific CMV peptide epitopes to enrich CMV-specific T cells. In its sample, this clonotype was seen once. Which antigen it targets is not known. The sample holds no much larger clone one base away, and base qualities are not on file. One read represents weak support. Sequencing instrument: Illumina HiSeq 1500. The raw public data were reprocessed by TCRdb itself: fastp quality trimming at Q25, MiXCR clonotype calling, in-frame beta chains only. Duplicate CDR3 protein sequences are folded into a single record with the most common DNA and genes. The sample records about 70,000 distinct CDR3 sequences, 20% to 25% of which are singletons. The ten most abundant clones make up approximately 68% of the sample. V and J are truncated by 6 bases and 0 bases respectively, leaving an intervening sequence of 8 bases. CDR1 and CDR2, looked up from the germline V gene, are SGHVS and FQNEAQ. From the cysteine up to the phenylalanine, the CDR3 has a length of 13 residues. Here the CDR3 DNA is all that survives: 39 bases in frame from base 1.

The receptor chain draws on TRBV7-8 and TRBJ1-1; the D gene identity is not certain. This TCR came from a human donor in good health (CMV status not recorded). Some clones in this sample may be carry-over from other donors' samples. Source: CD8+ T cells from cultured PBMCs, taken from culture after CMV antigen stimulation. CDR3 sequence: CASRSRVNTEAFF. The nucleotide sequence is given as TGTGCCAGCAGGAGTAGGGTGAACACTGAAGCTTTCTTT.